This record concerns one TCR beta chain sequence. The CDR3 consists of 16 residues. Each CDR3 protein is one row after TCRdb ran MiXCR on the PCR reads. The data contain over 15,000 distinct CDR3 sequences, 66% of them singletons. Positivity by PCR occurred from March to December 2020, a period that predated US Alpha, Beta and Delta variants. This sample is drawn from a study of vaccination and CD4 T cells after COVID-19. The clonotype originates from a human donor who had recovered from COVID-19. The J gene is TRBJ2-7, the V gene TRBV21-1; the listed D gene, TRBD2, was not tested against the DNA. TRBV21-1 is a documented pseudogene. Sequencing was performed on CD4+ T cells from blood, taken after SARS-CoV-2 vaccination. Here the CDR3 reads CASSKRPADCYYEQYF. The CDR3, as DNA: TGTGCCAGCAGCAAACGGCCAGCGGATTGTTACTACGAGCAGTACTTC.